The 12 T cell receptor beta chains in this list originate from one sample, sequenced in a study of beta chain features in type 1 diabetes. Sequenced material consisted of expressed TCRB transcripts (all of the isolated RNA was reverse transcribed). Some clones are missing from TCRdb's copy, which holds only in-frame ones; the method was immunoSEQ multiplex PCR. The sample consists of some 150,000 clones, less than 11% of them appearing once. What was sequenced was naive CD4+ T cells from blood. Receptor source: a man younger than 35 in good health.

This clone was counted between two and nine times. The chain links TRBV7-2 to TRBJ1-2; 8 bases map to TRBD1. The CDR3 length is 15 residues. Unmatched junction bases numbered 9, after V lost 5 bases and J lost 4 bases. The germline V gene has CDR1 SGHTA and CDR2 FQGNSA. Written as DNA, the CDR3 is TGTGCCAGCAGCCCCGGACAGGGAGGCGGCTATGGCTACACCTTC. Protein sequence: CASSPGQGGGYGYTF. The whole variable domain, remainder taken from reference TRBV7-2 and TRBJ1-2, is GAGVSQSPSNKVTEKGKDVELRCDPISGHTALYWYRQSLGQGLEFLIYFQGNSAPDKSGLPSDRFSAERTGGSVSTLTIQRTQQEDSAVYLCASSPGQGGGYGYTFGSGTRLTVV.

This clone came up a few times. The chain employs TRBV4-1 and TRBJ2-7, with D perhaps TRBD2 (6 bases). CDR1 and CDR2 from the germline V gene are MGHRA and YSYEKL. The ends were cut back, 1 base at V and 2 bases at J, with 15 bases in the middle. This CDR3 is built from 16 residues. CDR3 nucleotide sequence: TGCGCCAGCAGCCAAGGGCGGGGTGGAAGGACCTACGAGCAGTACTTC. Translated: CASSQGRGGRTYEQYF.

This clone was observed a few times. The chain uses TRBV28 and TRBJ2-7; possible D gene TRBD1, 6 bases. Looked up from germline, CDR1 is MDHEN and CDR2 is SYDVKM. Trimming took off 6 bases at V and 2 bases at J, with 11 bases between the two ends. The CDR3 is 13 residues long. CDR3 in DNA: TGTGCCAGCAGCAAGGGGGACACCTACGAGCAGTACTTC. Its protein is CASSKGDTYEQYF. The whole variable domain, filled in from reference TRBV28 and TRBJ2-7, reads DVKVTQSSRYLVKRTGEKVFLECVQDMDHENMFWYRQDPGLGLRLIYFSYDVKMKEKGDIPEGYSVSREKKERFSLILESASTNQTSMYLCASSKGDTYEQYFGPGTRLTVT.

The rearrangement uses TRBV19 and TRBJ1-1, with D unresolved. CDR1 and CDR2 (germline): LNHDA, SQIVND (reference sequence). With 9 bases removed from V and 1 base from J, the gap between germline ends came to 12 bases. This CDR3 spans 13 amino acids. The CDR3 DNA sequence: TGTGCCAGCACCAAGCAACCGAACACTGAAGCTTTCTTT. Amino acids: CASTKQPNTEAFF.

This clone was observed at least ten times. This rearrangement joins TRBV30 to TRBJ2-5; 9 bases agree with TRBD2. The CDR3 is 14 amino acids. The germline gives CDR1 GTSNPN, CDR2 SVGIG (reference sequence). Germline trimming cut 5 bases from V and 3 bases from J; bases unmatched to any gene: 7. The CDR3 protein is CAWDLSGGKETQYF. DNA for the CDR3: TGTGCCTGGGACCTCAGCGGGGGGAAAGAGACCCAGTACTTC.

The CDR3: CASSQPTSGGGRTEAFF. DNA of the CDR3: TGTGCCAGCAGCCAGCCAACTTCAGGGGGTGGAAGGACTGAAGCTTTCTTT. The chain links TRBV4-2 to TRBJ1-1; TRBD1 agrees at 7 bases. Germline V gives CDR1 LGHNA, CDR2 YNFKEQ. CDR3 size: 17 residues. V dropped 3 bases and J dropped 5; count of bases not matched to a gene: 15.

This clone was found many times. The V gene is TRBV7-2, the J gene TRBJ2-3; D is perhaps TRBD2 (5 bases). The CDR3 totals 15 residues. Germline V gives CDR1 SGHTA, CDR2 FQGNSA. V was pared by 5 bases and J by 0 bases, with 12 bases between. CDR3 sequence (DNA): TGTGCCAGCAGCCTATACGGGGTTAGCACAGATACGCAGTATTTT. Protein sequence: CASSLYGVSTDTQYF.

This clone was recorded a few times. This rearrangement joins TRBV9 to TRBJ1-3, with TRBD1 identical over 9 bases. The CDR3 runs to 14 residues. Germline V gene data show CDR1 as SGDLS and CDR2 as YYNGEE. V lost 4 bases to trimming and J lost 7 bases; unmatched junction nucleotides: 6. The CDR3 sequence is CASSPGDRVNTIYF. The CDR3 nucleotides read TGTGCCAGCAGCCCCGGGGACAGGGTTAACACCATATATTTT.

The genes are TRBV10-3 and TRBJ2-5; 8 nucleotides agree with TRBD1. The germline CDR1 and CDR2 sequences are ENHRY and SYGVKD. Germline trimming cut 10 bases from V and 4 bases from J; bases unmatched to any gene: 5. The CDR3 totals 12 residues. The CDR3 loop reads CATQGAGETQYF. CDR3 nucleotides: TGTGCCACTCAGGGGGCCGGAGAGACCCAGTACTTC.

Worth noting for this clone: Compared with germline, one end of the junction differs, possibly owing to a read error. This chain uses TRBV4-2 with TRBJ2-3; D not certain. Germline CDR1 LGHNA, CDR2 YNFKEQ. CDR3 length equals 14 residues. CDR3 nucleotides: TGTGCCAGGAGCCCGCGGAGCATCACAGATACGCAGTATTTT. This codes for CARSPRSITDTQYF.

In its sample, this clone was seen a few times. The gene calls are TRBV7-9 and TRBJ2-6; 7 nucleotides line up with TRBD1. Germline V gives CDR1 SEHNR, CDR2 FQNEAQ (reference sequence). The CDR3 loop spans 18 amino acids. With V trimmed by 5 bases and J by 0 bases, 10 bases remained unmatched. Here the CDR3 DNA reads TGTGCCAGCAGCGACCCGGGACAGTCCCTCTCTGGGGCCAACGTCCTGACTTTC. This gives the protein CASSDPGQSLSGANVLTF.

This clone occurred a few times. This chain connects TRBV28 to TRBJ2-7, with D possibly TRBD2 on 7 matching bases. This CDR3 contains 15 residues. CDR1 and CDR2 (germline): MDHEN, SYDVKM. Deletions cut 7 bases from V and 0 bases from J, with 16 bases between. This CDR3 reads CASIRPGGHSYEQYF. The CDR3 DNA follows: TGTGCCAGCATCCGCCCGGGGGGACACTCCTACGAGCAGTACTTC.